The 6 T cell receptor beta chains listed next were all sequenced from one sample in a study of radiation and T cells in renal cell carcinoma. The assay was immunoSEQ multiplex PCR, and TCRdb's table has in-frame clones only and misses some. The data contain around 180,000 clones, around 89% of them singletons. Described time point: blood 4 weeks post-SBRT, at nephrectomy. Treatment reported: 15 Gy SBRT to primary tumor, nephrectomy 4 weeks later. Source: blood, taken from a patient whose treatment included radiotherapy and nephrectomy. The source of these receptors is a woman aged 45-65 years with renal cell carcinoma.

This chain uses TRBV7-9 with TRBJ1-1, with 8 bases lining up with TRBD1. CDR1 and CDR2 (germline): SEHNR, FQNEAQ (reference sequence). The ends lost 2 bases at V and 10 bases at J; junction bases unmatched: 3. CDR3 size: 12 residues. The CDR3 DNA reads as TGTGCCAGCAGCTTACGACAGGGGAGAGCTTTCTTT. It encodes CASSLRQGRAFF.

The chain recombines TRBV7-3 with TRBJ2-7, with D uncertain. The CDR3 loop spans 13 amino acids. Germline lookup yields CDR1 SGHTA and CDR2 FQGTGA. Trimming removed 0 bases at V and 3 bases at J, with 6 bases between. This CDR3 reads CASSLTKGYEQYF. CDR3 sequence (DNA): TGTGCCAGCAGCTTAACAAAGGGCTACGAGCAGTACTTC.

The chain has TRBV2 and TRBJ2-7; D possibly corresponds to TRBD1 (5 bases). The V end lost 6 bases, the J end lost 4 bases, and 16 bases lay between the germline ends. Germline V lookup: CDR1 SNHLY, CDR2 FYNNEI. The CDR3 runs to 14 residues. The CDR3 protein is CASRGARIDYEQYF. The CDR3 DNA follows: TGTGCCAGCAGAGGGGCCAGGATCGATTACGAGCAGTACTTC.

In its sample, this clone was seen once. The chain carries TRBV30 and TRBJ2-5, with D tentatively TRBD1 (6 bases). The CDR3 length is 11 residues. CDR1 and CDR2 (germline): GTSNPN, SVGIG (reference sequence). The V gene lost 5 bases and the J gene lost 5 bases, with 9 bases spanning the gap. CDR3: CAWGGGETQYF. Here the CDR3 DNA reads TGTGCCTGGGGGGGCGGGGAGACCCAGTACTTC.

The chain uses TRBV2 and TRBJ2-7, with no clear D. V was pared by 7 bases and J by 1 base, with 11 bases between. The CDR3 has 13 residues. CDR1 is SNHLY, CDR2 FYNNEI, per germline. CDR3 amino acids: CASKSSSSYEQYF. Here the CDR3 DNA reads TGTGCCAGCAAATCTAGTTCATCCTACGAGCAGTACTTC.

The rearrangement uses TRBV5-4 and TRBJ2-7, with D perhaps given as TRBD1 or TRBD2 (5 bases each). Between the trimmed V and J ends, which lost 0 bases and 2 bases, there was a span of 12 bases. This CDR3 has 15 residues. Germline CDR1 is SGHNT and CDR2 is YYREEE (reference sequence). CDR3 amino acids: CASSLVGASPYEQYF. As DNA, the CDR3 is TGTGCCAGCAGCTTGGTCGGGGCCTCGCCCTACGAGCAGTACTTC.